This TCR beta chain was sequenced for a study of cytomegalovirus exposure and HLA in healthy donors. For the study at large: Unique TCRs from HLA-typed donors, 80 million to 100 million of them, were held in an early data release. Regarding the study as a whole: In a later analysis, specific HLA alleles were associated with 15,000 to 20,000 TCR beta sequences at a 0.05 false discovery rate.

Germline V gene lookup returns CDR1 MGHDK and CDR2 SYGVNS. The junction had 7 bases not matched to a gene; V was cut back by 6 bases and J by 0 bases. This CDR3 is 15 amino acids long. The PCR contained 60 Vbeta and 13 Jbeta primers. The protocol was immunoSEQ multiplex PCR, while the TCRdb copy is restricted to in-frame clones and leaves out a portion. The sample's table shows fewer than 45,000 clones. Points on this clone: Antigen: not known.

The clonotype comes from a man aged 35-49 years in good health and CMV-seropositive. V and J are TRBV25-1 and TRBJ2-7; 8 bases map to TRBD1. Sequencing input: PBMCs. The CDR3 reads CASSPQGALSYEQYF. The CDR3 DNA is TGTGCCAGCAGCCCTCAGGGGGCCCTCTCCTACGAGCAGTACTTC.